The rows below give T cell receptor beta chains drawn from one sample of a study of response to subunit inactivated influenza vaccine. TCRdb re-analysed the RT-PCR reads in MiXCR, keeping a single row per CDR3 protein. This sample has about 160,000 distinct CDR3 sequences, with around 9.9% found just once. Specimen: non-naive T cells sorted from PBMCs, collected about 40 days after vaccination. These receptors were taken from a man between 45 and 60 years old who received an inactivated influenza vaccine. CDR3s include the opening cysteine and the closing phenylalanine or tryptophan. The D gene is left open where the match is weak. Size tells how often a clone was seen (once, few, many) or the class of an expanded clone, and some rows leave it out.

d_gene	abundance	v_gene	j_gene	CDR3aa	CDR3nt
NA	few	TRBV29-1	TRBJ1-4	CSVQGATNEKLFF	TGCAGCGTCCAGGGCGCAACTAATGAAAAACTGTTTTTT
NA	many	TRBV7-9	TRBJ2-7	CATSKGGHYEQYF	TGTGCCACCTCAAAGGGGGGGCACTACGAGCAGTACTTC
NA	NA	TRBV2	TRBJ1-1	CTRSLRRTLNRPPTEAFF	TGTACCCGCAGTTTACGACGGACATTGAACCGCCCGCCCACTGAAGCTTTCTTT
TRBD1	many	TRBV5-1	TRBJ2-5	CASSFTGDVQETQYF	TGCGCCAGCAGCTTTACAGGGGACGTACAAGAGACCCAGTACTTC
TRBD2	few	TRBV7-7	TRBJ2-5	CASSSGTIKETQYF	TGTGCCAGCAGCTCTGGGACTATCAAAGAGACCCAGTACTTC
TRBD2	few	TRBV28	TRBJ2-1	CASSLRTSGRNEQFF	TGTGCCAGCAGTTTGAGGACTAGCGGGAGGAATGAGCAGTTCTTC
NA	NA	TRBV20-1	TRBJ2-7	CSASHRGLPISWDSYEQYF	TGCAGTGCTAGCCACCGAGGACTGCCGATCTCCTGGGACTCCTACGAGCAGTACTTC
NA	NA	TRBV18	TRBJ2-4	CASSPGSQPSLAKNIQYF	TGTGCCAGCTCACCAGGAAGCCAACCTAGCCTAGCCAAAAACATTCAGTACTTC
NA	NA	TRBV12-5	TRBJ2-1	CASGMGQNQFF	TGTGCTAGTGGGATGGGACAAAACCAGTTCTTC
TRBD1	NA	TRBV7-2	TRBJ2-3	CASSFSKGAGDTQYF	TGTGCCAGCAGCTTTAGTAAGGGGGCGGGAGATACGCAGTATTTT
TRBD2	NA	TRBV7-8	TRBJ2-1	CASSLGGTSWHEQFF	TGTGCCAGCAGCTTAGGTGGGACTAGTTGGCATGAGCAGTTCTTC
NA	few	TRBV2	TRBJ2-7	CASSYRQEQYF	TGTGCCAGCAGTTACCGACAGGAGCAGTACTTC
NA	many	TRBV5-1	TRBJ2-3	CASSLVGGTTDTQYF	TGCGCCAGCAGCTTGGTGGGTGGGACCACAGATACGCAGTATTTT
NA	many	TRBV20-1	TRBJ2-7	CSARVQPYEQYF	TGCAGTGCTAGAGTTCAGCCCTACGAGCAGTACTTC
NA	NA	TRBV13	TRBJ2-6	CASSPAINSGANVLTF	TGTGCCAGCAGCCCGGCCATCAACTCTGGGGCCAACGTCCTGACTTTC
NA	few	TRBV14	TRBJ2-7	CASSQGWGVYEQYF	TGTGCCAGCAGCCAGGGGTGGGGAGTCTACGAGCAGTACTTC
TRBD1	NA	TRBV3-1	TRBJ2-5	CASSQGGQGIRGTQYF	TGTGCCAGCAGCCAAGGGGGACAGGGAATAAGGGGGACCCAGTACTTC
NA	many	TRBV5-1	TRBJ2-2	CASSLEGSLAGELFF	TGCGCCAGCAGCTTGGAAGGGAGTCTGGCCGGGGAGCTGTTTTTT
NA	NA	TRBV7-9	TRBJ2-7	CASSLSQGNEQYF	TGTGCCAGCAGCCTCAGCCAGGGGAACGAGCAGTACTTC
NA	few	TRBV5-6	TRBJ1-1	CASSFDVNTEAFF	TGTGCCAGCAGCTTCGACGTGAACACTGAAGCTTTCTTT
TRBD1	few	TRBV2	TRBJ2-7	CASSRPGTGPSSYEQYF	TGTGCCAGCAGTCGTCCCGGGACAGGGCCCAGCTCCTACGAGCAGTACTTC
NA	many	TRBV7-2	TRBJ2-5	CASSLLRQETQYF	TGTGCCAGCAGCCTCTTGAGGCAAGAGACCCAGTACTTC
NA	NA	TRBV5-1	TRBJ1-2	CASSSRGAGYTF	TGCGCCAGCAGCTCTAGGGGGGCTGGCTACACCTTC
TRBD2	many	TRBV7-2	TRBJ2-7	CASSFSTSGNGGYEQYF	TGTGCCAGCAGCTTTTCAACTAGCGGGAATGGGGGCTACGAGCAGTACTTC
NA	NA	TRBV6-2/TRBV6-3	TRBJ1-5	CASFPGGGRGVQPQHF	TGTGCCAGCTTCCCCGGAGGGGGGAGAGGAGTTCAGCCCCAGCATTTT
NA	many	TRBV4-1	TRBJ1-1	CASSQGSLNTEAFF	TGCGCCAGCAGCCAAGGCAGTCTGAACACTGAAGCTTTCTTT
TRBD2	NA	TRBV18	TRBJ2-1	CASSLTGLANEQFF	TGTGCCAGCTCACTGACGGGACTAGCGAATGAGCAGTTCTTC
TRBD1	many	TRBV2	TRBJ1-1	CASSEYQGATTEAFF	TGTGCCAGCAGTGAATATCAGGGGGCGACCACTGAAGCTTTCTTT
NA	few	TRBV30	TRBJ2-1	CAWSGGDYSEQFF	TGTGCCTGGAGTGGGGGAGACTACAGTGAGCAGTTCTTC
NA	many	TRBV7-2	TRBJ1-2	CASSFRSFSPSRRYGYTF	TGTGCCAGCAGCTTTCGCTCGTTTTCGCCCAGTCGGCGCTATGGCTACACCTTC
NA	few	TRBV2	TRBJ1-3	CASSDSNTIYF	TGTGCCAGCAGTGACTCAAACACCATATATTTT
TRBD1	few	TRBV5-4	TRBJ2-1	CASGIGTGYNEQFF	TGTGCCAGCGGGATCGGGACAGGGTACAATGAGCAGTTCTTC
NA	many	TRBV7-2	TRBJ2-3	CASSPGTRYTDTQYF	TGTGCCAGCAGCCCCGGGACTCGATACACAGATACGCAGTATTTT
NA	few	TRBV5-1	TRBJ2-2	CASSSSPGQGTGELFF	TGCGCCAGCAGCTCATCCCCGGGCCAGGGGACCGGGGAGCTGTTTTTT
NA	many	TRBV3-1	TRBJ2-5	CASSPQGLQTQYF	TGTGCCAGCAGCCCACAGGGTCTACAGACCCAGTACTTC
TRBD2	NA	TRBV5-1	TRBJ2-1	CASSLDSGTNEQFF	TGCGCCAGCAGCTTGGATAGCGGGACAAACGAGCAGTTCTTC
NA	many	TRBV3-1	TRBJ2-3	CASSRSFFGTDTQYF	TGTGCCAGCAGCCGATCGTTCTTCGGCACAGATACGCAGTATTTT
NA	NA	TRBV11-1	TRBJ2-1	CASSFEGAYSNEQFF	TGTGCCAGCAGCTTTGAAGGAGCATATTCCAATGAGCAGTTCTTC
NA	few	TRBV18	TRBJ1-1	CASPKEPVRGGEAFF	TGTGCCAGCCCAAAGGAGCCAGTAAGGGGCGGTGAAGCTTTCTTT
NA	many	TRBV3-1	TRBJ2-3	CASSQTGTRSTDTQYF	TGTGCCAGCAGCCAAACCGGGACACGAAGCACAGATACGCAGTATTTT
TRBD2	NA	TRBV6-2/TRBV6-3	TRBJ2-1	CASSPLGTSGPYNEQFF	TGTGCCAGCAGCCCCCTCGGTACTAGCGGACCGTACAATGAGCAGTTCTTC
TRBD2	NA	TRBV27	TRBJ2-3	CASSVVAGVNTQYF	TGTGCCAGCAGTGTGGTAGCGGGAGTCAATACGCAGTATTTT
NA	few	TRBV10-3	TRBJ2-5	CAIRASGEETQYF	TGTGCCATCCGGGCGTCGGGGGAAGAGACCCAGTACTTC
NA	many	TRBV7-2	TRBJ2-1	CASSPTAGEYNEQFF	TGTGCCAGCAGCCCGACGGCAGGGGAATACAATGAGCAGTTCTTC
TRBD1	NA	TRBV30	TRBJ1-4	CAWQGEDNEKLFF	TGTGCCTGGCAGGGGGAAGATAATGAAAAACTGTTTTTT
NA	NA	TRBV4-1	TRBJ1-6	CASSQDVGYGSPLHF	TGCGCCAGCAGCCAAGACGTAGGTTATGGTTCACCCCTCCACTTT
NA	few	TRBV3-1	TRBJ1-2	CASSASAIGRHGYTF	TGTGCCAGCAGCGCCTCTGCTATTGGGAGGCATGGCTACACCTTC
TRBD1	few	TRBV5-4	TRBJ1-2	CASSEDRGRDYGYTF	TGTGCCAGCAGCGAGGACAGGGGGCGCGACTATGGCTACACCTTC
NA	NA	TRBV11-2	TRBJ2-1	CASSTGDGTRISNEQFF	TGTGCCAGCAGCACAGGGGACGGGACTAGGATAAGCAATGAGCAGTTCTTC
TRBD1	many	TRBV12-3/TRBV12-4	TRBJ1-2	CASSPANRGSHYGYTF	TGTGCCAGCAGTCCCGCGAACAGGGGGAGTCACTATGGCTACACCTTC